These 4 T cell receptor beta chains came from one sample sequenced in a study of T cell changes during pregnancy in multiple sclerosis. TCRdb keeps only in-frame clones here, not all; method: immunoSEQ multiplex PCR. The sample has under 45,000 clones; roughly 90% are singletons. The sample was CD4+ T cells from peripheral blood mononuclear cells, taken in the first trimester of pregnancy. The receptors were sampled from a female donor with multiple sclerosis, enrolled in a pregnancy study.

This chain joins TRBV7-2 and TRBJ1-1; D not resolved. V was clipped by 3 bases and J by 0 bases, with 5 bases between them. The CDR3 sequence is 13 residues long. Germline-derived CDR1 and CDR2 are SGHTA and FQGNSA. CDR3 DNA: TGTGCCAGCAGCTTTTCCGTGAACACTGAAGCTTTCTTT. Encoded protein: CASSFSVNTEAFF.

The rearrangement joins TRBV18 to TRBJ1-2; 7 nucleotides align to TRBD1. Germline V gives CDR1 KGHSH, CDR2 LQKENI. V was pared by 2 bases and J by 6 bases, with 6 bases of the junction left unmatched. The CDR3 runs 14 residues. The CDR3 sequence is CASSPDRVLHGYTF. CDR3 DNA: TGTGCCAGCTCACCAGACAGGGTACTTCATGGCTACACCTTC.

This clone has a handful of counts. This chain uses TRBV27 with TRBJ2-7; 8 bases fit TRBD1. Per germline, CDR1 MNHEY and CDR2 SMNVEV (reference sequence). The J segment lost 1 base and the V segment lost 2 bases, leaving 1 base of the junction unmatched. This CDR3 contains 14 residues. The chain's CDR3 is CASSLRTGSYEQYF. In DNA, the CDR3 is TGTGCCAGCAGTTTAAGGACAGGGTCCTACGAGCAGTACTTC.

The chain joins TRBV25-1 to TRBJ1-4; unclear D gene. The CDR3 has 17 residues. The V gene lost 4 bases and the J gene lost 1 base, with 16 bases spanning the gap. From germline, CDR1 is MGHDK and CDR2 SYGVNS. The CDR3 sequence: CASSAPTQRRTNEKLFF. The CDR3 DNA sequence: TGTGCCAGCAGTGCCCCAACCCAGCGGCGAACTAATGAAAAACTGTTTTTT.